This TCR beta chain originates from a study of T cell responses to AZD1222 COVID-19 vaccine. The CDR3 spans 14 residues. Germline V CDR1 and CDR2: SGHVS, FQNEAQ. Losses at the gene ends were 5 bases for V and 8 bases for J; bases not matched to a gene: 5. Findings and caveats of the study: A reported finding is that nearly half of spike-specific TCRs target unmutated variant regions.

On this clone itself: Its antigen is currently unknown.

Investigators merged groups given second doses at roughly 4 or roughly 12 weeks. TCRdb's copy holds only in-frame clones and misses some; the assay was immunoSEQ multiplex PCR. The sample has some 190,000 clones; roughly nine tenths are singletons. The source is an adult who received the AZD1222 COVID-19 vaccine. The sequenced sample was peripheral blood, obtained 28 days after the second AZD1222 dose. The rearrangement joins TRBV7-8 to TRBJ1-4, with TRBD1 matching over 10 bases. This CDR3 is CASSDRQGAEKLFF. CDR3 DNA: TGTGCCAGCAGCGATCGACAGGGGGCAGAAAAACTGTTTTTT. The variable domain in full, completed from reference TRBV7-8 and TRBJ1-4, reads GAGVSQSPRYKVAKRGQDVALRCDPISGHVSLFWYQQALGQGPEFLTYFQNEAQLDKSGLPSDRFFAERPEGSVSTLKIQRTQQEDSAVYLCASSDRQGAEKLFFGSGTQLSVL.